This T cell receptor (beta chain) was sequenced for a study of blood T cell repertoires in COVID-19. Study in general: Donors in the United States, Italy and Spain gave samples during acute or convalescent COVID-19. The cDNA or gDNA used as material had been derived from T cells, B-cell-depleted T cells, or PBMCs.

The CDR3 is made up of 15 amino acids. CDR1 and CDR2 from the germline V gene are MGHRA and YSYEKL. V lost 3 bases and J lost 5; bases outside the gene matches: 4. This clone has a single count. As processed by the authors: The authors estimated nucleated cell counts from reference gene primer amplification. Profiled with immunoSEQ multiplex PCR; TCRdb holds only in-frame clones, not every one. D and trimming were read from the DNA, whereas the V and J calls and clone size are those reported in that table. The table records roughly 50,000 clones, roughly nine tenths of them present only once. V and J are TRBV4-1 and TRBJ2-2; 9 nucleotides match TRBD1. The clonotype comes from a human donor in a cohort sampled during active COVID-19. The sample consisted of peripheral blood. As DNA, the CDR3 is TGCGCCAGCAGCCAGGGACAGGGACGGACCGGGGAGCTGTTTTTT. Protein: CASSQGQGRTGELFF.